This paragraph reports one TCR beta chain. Sequencing used immunoSEQ multiplex PCR; TCRdb keeps in-frame clones, though not all of them. Of about 80,000 clones in the sample, 87% were seen once. This sample was included in a study of OX40 agonist ivuxolimab in advanced cancers. CDR1 and CDR2 from the germline V gene are SGHTA and FQGNSA. V dropped 5 bases and J dropped 2 bases, with 12 bases sitting between them. The CDR3 length is 14 residues. The sequenced sample was CD4+ or CD8+ T cells sorted from blood, obtained in a trial of the OX40 agonist ivuxolimab. This TCR was sampled from an adult with an advanced solid tumor such as melanoma, head and neck, liver or kidney cancer. The chain employs TRBV7-2 and TRBJ1-2, with D perhaps TRBD1 (5 bases). The CDR3 nucleotides read TGTGCCAGCAGCCTGGGGCCACAGAACTATGGCTACACCTTC. Protein sequence: CASSLGPQNYGYTF.